This TCR beta chain was captured in a study of shared clonotypes between healthy human individuals (dated by TCRdb to about 2020). With regard to the full study: A couple of women and a few men aged 18 to 49 years were included in the cohort. For each donor, CD4 naive and CD4 memory were each given three plates, CD8 naive was given two plates, and CD8 memory was given one plate. To estimate repertoire size and how much clonotype sharing occurs between individuals, the study deeply sequenced the blood TCR repertoires of five healthy adults. Different laboratories and diverse techniques were used to prepare libraries and sequence TCR repertoires, to increase sequencing depth and limit assay-specific biases. Each donor's leukapheresis produced roughly between about 0.85 and 10 billion PBMCs.

This clone was seen a single time. The antigen it binds to is not known. No much larger clonotype is one base removed from it; base qualities were not supplied. The donors were healthy, HIV-negative adults who had no recently reported acute infections or vaccinations. Every donor was a Caucasian adult living in Nashville, Tennessee, USA. CD4+ T cells were enriched through magnetic negative selection, after which naive cells were positively selected on CD45RA and the remaining negative fraction served as the memory subset. Blood was collected by leukapheresis, and PBMCs were isolated by Ficoll-Histopaque density gradient centrifugation and then cryopreserved in liquid nitrogen vapor phase. Purity and quantity of every magnetically sorted T cell population were checked by analytical flow cytometry. Genomic DNA was isolated from every sorted fraction and measured by UV absorbance on a Nanodrop 2000c.

Here is what the overall study found, with its caveats: Higher generation probabilities were observed for clonotypes shared by all four sorted-subset donors than for non-shared clonotypes. Based on pairwise subsampling, the degree of clonotype sharing among donors was expected to be affected by sequencing depth. Sampling was limited to blood, and TCR repertoires in tissue likely differ from TCR repertoires in blood. Incomplete sequencing was indicated by rarefaction of sorted-subset datasets, despite the large sequencing depth. Because the study included only a small number of donors, the genetic and exposure-history diversity represented was limited. Across a few donors, about 5% of naive CD4, over 3% of naive CD8, around 2.1% of memory CD4, and 0.4% to 0.45% of memory CD8 clonotypes were shared. Larger estimated clonotype richness was generally found for naive subsets than for memory subsets.

The germline V gene encodes CDR1 SGHNT and CDR2 YENEEA. Germline trimming amounts to 5 bases on V and 4 bases on J, with 5 as the count of junction bases outside the gene matches. The CDR3 goes from the cysteine to the phenylalanine over 17 residues. CDR3 DNA is the only sequence kept; it has 51 bases, read in frame from the first base. Using the deep immunoSEQ assay, TCR CDR3 regions were amplified from genomic DNA by multiplex PCR. Extracted genomic DNA from each cell subset was spread evenly across all wells of several immunoSEQ 96-well plates, with each plate serving as a replicate. For sorted subsets, each replicate PCR was loaded with about 200 ng genomic DNA, equivalent to some 31,000 T cell genomes. Purified libraries were quantified with a Qubit 3.0 fluorometer, sized on a Bioanalyzer 2100, and re-quantified with the KAPA Library Quantification kit. Every immunoSEQ 96-well plate was sequenced on a separate single-read 150-cycle Illumina NextSeq 550 flow cell. The original pipeline was this. Because the immunoSEQ output included only junctional sequences and no quality scores, the filtering could not be the same as the filtering used for full-length reads. To assign V/J genes and CDR3, sequences were annotated against IMGT germline references using PyIR, a Python wrapper for IgBLAST v1.9. Reads with weak V/J assignments (E-value above 1e-6), missing CDR3, stop codons, out-of-frame junctions, or ambiguous translated residues were removed. V3J clonotypes were defined by identical inferred V gene, J gene, and CDR3 amino acid sequence. The percentage overlap between two repertoires was calculated by dividing the number of shared unique clonotypes by the size of the smaller repertoire. Repertoire richness was assessed with RTK rarefaction, the Chao1 estimator, and Recon v2.1 estimates of unobserved clonotypes. OLGA was used to compute generation probabilities for all TCRbeta clonotypes that the gDNA method yielded from a handful of donors. Sourced from immuneACCESS, this table was stored by TCRdb with only in-frame sequences that have V and J called. A share of the clones is absent; for the studies checked, an unresolved V gene accounts for under half, and the remainder has no known explanation. D and trimming come from the DNA, and the V and J calls and clone size come from that table. This sample lists approximately 1,500,000 clones; roughly 96% were detected once. The ten largest account for roughly 1.1% of the sample.

This receptor was identified in a young man in good health. Sequenced material: naive CD4+ T cells sorted from blood. The cell subset or site label of this sample denotes: CD45RA+ positively selected. The chain joins TRBV11-3 to TRBJ2-1; 16 bases in the junction line up with TRBD2. The base sequence is TGTGCCAGCAGCCAGGGACTAGCGGGAGGGGGATACAATGAGCAGTTCTTC. The encoded protein is CASSQGLAGGGYNEQFF.